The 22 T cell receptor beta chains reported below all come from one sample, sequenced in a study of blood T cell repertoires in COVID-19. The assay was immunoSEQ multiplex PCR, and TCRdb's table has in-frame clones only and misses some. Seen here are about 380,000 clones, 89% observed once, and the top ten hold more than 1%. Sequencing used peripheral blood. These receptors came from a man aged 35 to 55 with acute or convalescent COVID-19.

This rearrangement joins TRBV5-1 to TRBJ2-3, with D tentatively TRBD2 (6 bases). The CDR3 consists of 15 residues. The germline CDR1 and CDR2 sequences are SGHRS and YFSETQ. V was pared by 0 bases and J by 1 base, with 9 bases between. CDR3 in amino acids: CASSLEASGTDTQYF. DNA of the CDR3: TGCGCCAGCAGCTTGGAGGCTAGCGGCACAGATACGCAGTATTTT.

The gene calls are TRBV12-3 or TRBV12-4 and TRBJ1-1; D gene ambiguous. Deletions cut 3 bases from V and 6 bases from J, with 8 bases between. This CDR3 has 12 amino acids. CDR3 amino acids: CASSLSLSEAFF. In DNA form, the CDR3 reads TGTGCCAGCAGTTTGTCCTTATCTGAAGCTTTCTTT.

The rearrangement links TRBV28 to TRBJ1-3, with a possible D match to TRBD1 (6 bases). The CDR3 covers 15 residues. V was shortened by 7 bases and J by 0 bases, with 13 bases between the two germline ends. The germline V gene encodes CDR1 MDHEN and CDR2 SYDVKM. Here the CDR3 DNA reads TGTGCCAGCACCTCACAGGGAGTCTCTGGAAACACCATATATTTT. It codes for CASTSQGVSGNTIYF.

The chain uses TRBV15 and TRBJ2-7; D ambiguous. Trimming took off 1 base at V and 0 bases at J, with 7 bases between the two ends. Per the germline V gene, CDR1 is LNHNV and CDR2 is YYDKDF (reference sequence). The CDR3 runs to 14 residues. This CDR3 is CATSRVAPSYEQYF. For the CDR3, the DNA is TGTGCCACCAGCAGAGTCGCGCCCTCCTACGAGCAGTACTTC.

The CDR3 here is CASSLDLSRSYGYTF. The CDR3 DNA follows: TGTGCCAGCAGCTTAGACCTCTCCCGGTCCTATGGCTACACCTTC. This chain uses TRBV11-2 with TRBJ1-2; D remains unclear. Germline assignment: CDR1 SGHAT and CDR2 FQNNGV. Trimming pared 0 bases from V and 4 bases from J, leaving 12 bases between. CDR3 length: 15 residues.

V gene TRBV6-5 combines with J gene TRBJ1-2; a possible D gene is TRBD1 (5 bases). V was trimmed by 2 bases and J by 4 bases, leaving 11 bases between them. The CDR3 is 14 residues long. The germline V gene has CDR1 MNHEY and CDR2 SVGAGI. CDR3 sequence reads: CASSYRLDSYGYTF. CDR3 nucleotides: TGTGCCAGCAGTTACCGACTCGACAGCTATGGCTACACCTTC.

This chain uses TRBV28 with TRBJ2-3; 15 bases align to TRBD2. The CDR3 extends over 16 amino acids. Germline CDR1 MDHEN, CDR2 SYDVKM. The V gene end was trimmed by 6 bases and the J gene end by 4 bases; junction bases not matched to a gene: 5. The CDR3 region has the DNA TGTGCCAGCAGAAACGGACTAGCGGGGGGGCCAGATACGCAGTATTTT. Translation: CASRNGLAGGPDTQYF.

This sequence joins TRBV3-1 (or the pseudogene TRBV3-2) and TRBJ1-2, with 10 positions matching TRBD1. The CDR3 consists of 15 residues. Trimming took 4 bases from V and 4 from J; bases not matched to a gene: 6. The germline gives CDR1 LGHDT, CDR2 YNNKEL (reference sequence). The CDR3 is CASSRGTGVGYGYTF. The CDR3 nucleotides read TGTGCCAGCAGCCGCGGGACAGGGGTGGGCTATGGCTACACCTTC.

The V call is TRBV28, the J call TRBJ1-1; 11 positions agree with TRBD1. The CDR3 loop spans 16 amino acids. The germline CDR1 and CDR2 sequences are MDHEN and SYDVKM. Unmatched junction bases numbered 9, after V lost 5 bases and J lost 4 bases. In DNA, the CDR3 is TGTGCCAGCAGTCCCGGACAGGGGGCGCGCAGCACTGAAGCTTTCTTT. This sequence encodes CASSPGQGARSTEAFF.

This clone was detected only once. The CDR3 reads CASSQYRGKNTDTQYF. In DNA form, the CDR3 reads TGCGCCAGCAGCCAATACAGGGGGAAGAACACAGATACGCAGTATTTT. The chain joins TRBV4-1 to TRBJ2-3; 8 bases are a match to TRBD1. Unmatched junction bases numbered 6, after V lost 2 bases and J lost 2 bases. The CDR3 consists of 16 residues. Germline CDR1 reads MGHRA; CDR2 reads YSYEKL.

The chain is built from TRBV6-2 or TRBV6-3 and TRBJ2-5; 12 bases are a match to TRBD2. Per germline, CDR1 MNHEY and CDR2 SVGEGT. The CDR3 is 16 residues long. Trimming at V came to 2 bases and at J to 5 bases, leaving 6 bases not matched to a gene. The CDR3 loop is CASSYAGLAGYETQYF. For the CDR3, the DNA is TGTGCCAGCAGTTACGCAGGACTAGCGGGGTATGAGACCCAGTACTTC.

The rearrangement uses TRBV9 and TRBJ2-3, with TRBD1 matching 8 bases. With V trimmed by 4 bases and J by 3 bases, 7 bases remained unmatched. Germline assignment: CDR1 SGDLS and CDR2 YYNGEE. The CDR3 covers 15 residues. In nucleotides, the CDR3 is TGTGCCAGCAGCTCTACAGGGGGTGGAACAGATACGCAGTATTTT. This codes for CASSSTGGGTDTQYF.

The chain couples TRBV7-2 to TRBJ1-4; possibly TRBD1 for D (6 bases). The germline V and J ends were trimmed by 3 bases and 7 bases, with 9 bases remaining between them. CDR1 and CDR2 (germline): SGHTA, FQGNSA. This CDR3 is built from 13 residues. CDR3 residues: CASSLGHFEKLFF. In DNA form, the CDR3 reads TGTGCCAGCAGCTTGGGACACTTTGAAAAACTGTTTTTT. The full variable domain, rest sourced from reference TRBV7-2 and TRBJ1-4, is GAGVSQSPSNKVTEKGKDVELRCDPISGHTALYWYRQSLGQGLEFLIYFQGNSAPDKSGLPSDRFSAERTGGSVSTLTIQRTQQEDSAVYLCASSLGHFEKLFFGSGTQLSVL.

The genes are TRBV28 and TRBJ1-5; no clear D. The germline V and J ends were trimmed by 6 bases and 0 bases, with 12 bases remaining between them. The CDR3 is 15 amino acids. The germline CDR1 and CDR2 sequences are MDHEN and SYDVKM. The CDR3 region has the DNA TGTGCCAGCAGCTTCGGTTATACTAGCAATCAGCCCCAGCATTTT. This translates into CASSFGYTSNQPQHF.

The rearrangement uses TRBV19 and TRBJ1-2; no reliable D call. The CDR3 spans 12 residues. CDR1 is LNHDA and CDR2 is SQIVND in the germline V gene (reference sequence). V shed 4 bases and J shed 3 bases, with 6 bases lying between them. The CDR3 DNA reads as TGTGCCAGTAGTACAACTGACTATGGCTACACCTTC. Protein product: CASSTTDYGYTF.

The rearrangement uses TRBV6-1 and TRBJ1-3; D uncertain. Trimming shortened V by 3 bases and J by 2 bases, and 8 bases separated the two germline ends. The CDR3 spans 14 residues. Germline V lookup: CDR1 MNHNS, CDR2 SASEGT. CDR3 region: CASSDRGTGNTIYF. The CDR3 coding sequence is TGTGCCAGCAGTGATCGGGGTACTGGAAACACCATATATTTT.

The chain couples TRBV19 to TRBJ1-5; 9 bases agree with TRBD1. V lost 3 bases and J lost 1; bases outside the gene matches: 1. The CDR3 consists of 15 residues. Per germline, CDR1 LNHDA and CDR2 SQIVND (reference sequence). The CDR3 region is CASSMTGGSNQPQHF. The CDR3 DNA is TGTGCCAGTAGTATGACAGGGGGGAGCAATCAGCCCCAGCATTTT.

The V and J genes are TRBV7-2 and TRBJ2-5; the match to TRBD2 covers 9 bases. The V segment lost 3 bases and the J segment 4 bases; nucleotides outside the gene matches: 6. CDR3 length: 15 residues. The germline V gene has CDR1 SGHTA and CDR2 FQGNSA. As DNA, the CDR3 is TGTGCCAGCAGCTTTGCAGCGGGGGGCACAGAGACCCAGTACTTC. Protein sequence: CASSFAAGGTETQYF.

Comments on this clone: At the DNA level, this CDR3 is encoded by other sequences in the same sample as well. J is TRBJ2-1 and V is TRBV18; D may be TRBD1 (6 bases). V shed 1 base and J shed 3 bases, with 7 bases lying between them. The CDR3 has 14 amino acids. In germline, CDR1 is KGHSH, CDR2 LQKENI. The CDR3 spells CASSPQGGYNEQFF. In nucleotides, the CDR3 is TGTGCCAGCTCACCACAAGGGGGCTACAATGAGCAGTTCTTC. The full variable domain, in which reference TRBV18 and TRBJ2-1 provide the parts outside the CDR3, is NAGVMQNPRHLVRRRGQEARLRCSPMKGHSHVYWYRQLPEEGLKFMVYLQKENIIDESGMPKERFSAEFPKEGPSILRIQQVVRGDSAAYFCASSPQGGYNEQFFGPGTRLTVL.

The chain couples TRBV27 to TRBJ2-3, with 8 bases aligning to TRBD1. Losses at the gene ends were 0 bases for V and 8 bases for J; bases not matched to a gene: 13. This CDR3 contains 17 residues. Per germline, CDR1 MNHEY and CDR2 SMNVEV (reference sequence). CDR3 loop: CASSLSGQGATRGTQYF. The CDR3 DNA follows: TGTGCCAGCAGTTTATCGGGTCAGGGGGCTACCCGGGGTACGCAGTATTTT.

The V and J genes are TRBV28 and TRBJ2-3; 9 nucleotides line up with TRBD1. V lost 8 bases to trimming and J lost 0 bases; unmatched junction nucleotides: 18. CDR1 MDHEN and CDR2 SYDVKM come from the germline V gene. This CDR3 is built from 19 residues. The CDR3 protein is CASGGGQGQGLRSTDTQYF. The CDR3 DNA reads TGTGCCAGCGGGGGGGGTCAGGGACAGGGATTGAGGAGCACAGATACGCAGTATTTT.

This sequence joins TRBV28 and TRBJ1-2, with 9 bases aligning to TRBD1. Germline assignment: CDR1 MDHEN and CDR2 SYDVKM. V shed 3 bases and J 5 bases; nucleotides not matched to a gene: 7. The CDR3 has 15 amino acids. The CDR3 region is CASSLPDRGWYGYTF. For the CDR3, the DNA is TGTGCCAGCAGTTTGCCGGACAGGGGCTGGTATGGCTACACCTTC.